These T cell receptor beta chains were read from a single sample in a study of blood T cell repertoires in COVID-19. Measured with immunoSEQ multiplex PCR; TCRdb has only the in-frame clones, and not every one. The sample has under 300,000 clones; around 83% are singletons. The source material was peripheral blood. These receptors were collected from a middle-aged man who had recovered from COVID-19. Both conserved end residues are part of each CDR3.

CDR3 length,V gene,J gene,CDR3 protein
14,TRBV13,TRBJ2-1,CASIRTSSYNEQFF
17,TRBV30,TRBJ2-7,CAWSALPAGGYVNEQYF
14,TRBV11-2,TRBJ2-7,CASSLAGVVYEQYF
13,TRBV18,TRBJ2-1,CASSQDSYNEQFF
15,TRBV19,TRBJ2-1,CASRAGTGDFDEQFF
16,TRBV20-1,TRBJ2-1,CSASIVSGGWIGEQFF
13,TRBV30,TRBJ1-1,CAWSEQANTEAFF
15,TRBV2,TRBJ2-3,CASSILAGGTDTQYF
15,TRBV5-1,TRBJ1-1,CASSPFGEVNTEAFF
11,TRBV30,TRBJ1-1,CAWNREFEAFF
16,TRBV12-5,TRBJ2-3,CASGLVDRGMPDTQYF
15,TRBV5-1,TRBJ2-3,CASSLGQGRTDTQYF
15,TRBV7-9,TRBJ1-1,CASSLAGTPNTEAFF
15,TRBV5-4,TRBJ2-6,CASSLTPSGANVLTF
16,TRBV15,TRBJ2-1,CATSRDPGGLYNEQFF
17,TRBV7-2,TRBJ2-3,CASRRGGAGGVKDTQYF
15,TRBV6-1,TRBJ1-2,CASSEGSAGRDGYTF
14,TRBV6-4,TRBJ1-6,CASSDSYRRNPLHF
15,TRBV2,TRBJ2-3,CASRGSGMRTDTQYF
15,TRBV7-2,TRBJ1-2,CASSLREAGDYGYTF
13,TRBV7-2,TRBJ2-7,CASSGSGPYEQYF
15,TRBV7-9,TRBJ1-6,CASSPGGAYNSPLHF
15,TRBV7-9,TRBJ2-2,CASSLNGGATGELFF
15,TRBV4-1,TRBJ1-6,CASSSWVERESPLHF
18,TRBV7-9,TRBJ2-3,CASSSLPGLEKGTDTQYF
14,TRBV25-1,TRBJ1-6,CASSGERWDSPLHF
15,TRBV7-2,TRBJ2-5,CASSLRGRPQETQYF
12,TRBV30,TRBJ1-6,CAWRSTYTPLHF
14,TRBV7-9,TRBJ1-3,CASSLGSSGNTIYF
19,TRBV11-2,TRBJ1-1,CASSLLRGDRGLGNTEAFF
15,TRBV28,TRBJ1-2,CASRRPGQSVYGYTF
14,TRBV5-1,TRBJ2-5,CASTKGTLQETQYF
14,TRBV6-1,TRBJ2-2,CASSDKRDAGELFF
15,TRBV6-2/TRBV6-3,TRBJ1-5,CASSYIRGLSQPQHF
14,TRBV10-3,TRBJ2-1,CAISRPSEYNEQFF
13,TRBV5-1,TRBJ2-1,CATSPSSYNEQFF
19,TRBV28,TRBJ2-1,CASKKRGLAIFRSYNEQFF
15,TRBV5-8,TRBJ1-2,CASSFQFLSGNGYTF
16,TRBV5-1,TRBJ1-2,CASSLSVARGQNGYTF
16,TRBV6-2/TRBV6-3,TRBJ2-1,CASSYSTGSSYNEQFF
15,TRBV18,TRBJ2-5,CASSPVIDSPETQYF
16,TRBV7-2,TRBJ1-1,CASSLQTGRYNTEAFF
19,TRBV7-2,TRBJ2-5,CASSPTGDRAWGRIGTQYF
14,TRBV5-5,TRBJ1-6,CASSDTRNNSPLHF
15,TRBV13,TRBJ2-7,CASSSGQLLPYEQYF
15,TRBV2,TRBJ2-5,CASQGQTSGKETQYF
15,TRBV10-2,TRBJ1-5,CASRSSGLRNQPQHF
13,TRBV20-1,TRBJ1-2,CSASGQAGYGYTF
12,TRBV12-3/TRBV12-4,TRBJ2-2,CASRQNTGELFF
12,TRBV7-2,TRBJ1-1,CASSFRTAEAFF
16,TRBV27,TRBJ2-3,CASSSRGSGSTDTQYF
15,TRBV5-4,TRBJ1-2,CASSLDGRGREGYTF
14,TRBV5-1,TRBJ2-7,CASSLGTSRYEQYF
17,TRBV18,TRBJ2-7,CASSPRNRGSSSYEQYF
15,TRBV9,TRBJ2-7,CASSVGGDSSYEQYF
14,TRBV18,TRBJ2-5,CASSPRQGQETQYF
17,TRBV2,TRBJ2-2,CASSEGLAGGHTGELFF